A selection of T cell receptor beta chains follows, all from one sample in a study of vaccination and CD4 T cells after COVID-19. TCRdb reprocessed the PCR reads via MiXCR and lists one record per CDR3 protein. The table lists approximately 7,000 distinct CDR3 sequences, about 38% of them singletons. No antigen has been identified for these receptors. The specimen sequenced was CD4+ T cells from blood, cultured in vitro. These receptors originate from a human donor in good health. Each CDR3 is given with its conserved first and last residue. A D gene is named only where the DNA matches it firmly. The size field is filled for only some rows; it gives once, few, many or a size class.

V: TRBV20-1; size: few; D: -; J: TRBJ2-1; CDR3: CSAREPLALEQFF; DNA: TGCAGTGCTAGAGAACCCCTAGCTCTCGAGCAGTTCTTC
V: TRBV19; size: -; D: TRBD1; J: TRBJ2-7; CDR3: CASSIGQGADEQYF; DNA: TGTGCCAGTAGTATCGGACAGGGGGCGGACGAGCAGTACTTC
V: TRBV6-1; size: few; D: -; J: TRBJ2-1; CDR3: CASKEGPDNEQFF; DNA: TGTGCCAGCAAGGAGGGGCCCGACAATGAGCAGTTCTTC
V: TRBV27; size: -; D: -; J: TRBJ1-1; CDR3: CASSLLRDTETEAFF; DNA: TGTGCCAGCAGTTTATTGCGGGACACGGAGACTGAAGCTTTCTTT
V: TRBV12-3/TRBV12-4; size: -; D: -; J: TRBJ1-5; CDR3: CASSLTAGSNQPQHF; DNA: TGTGCCAGCAGTTTGACAGCGGGAAGCAATCAGCCCCAGCATTTT
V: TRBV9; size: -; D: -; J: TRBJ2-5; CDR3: CASSVGTLGETQYF; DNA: TGTGCCAGCAGCGTAGGAACGTTGGGGGAGACCCAGTACTTC
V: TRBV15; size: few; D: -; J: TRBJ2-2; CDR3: CATSFIPGQGNTGELFF; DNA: TGTGCCACCAGCTTTATCCCAGGGCAAGGAAACACCGGGGAGCTGTTTTTT
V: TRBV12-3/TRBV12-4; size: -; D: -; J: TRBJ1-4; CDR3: CASSWTYGVELFF; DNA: TGTGCCAGCAGTTGGACATACGGCGTGGAACTGTTTTTT
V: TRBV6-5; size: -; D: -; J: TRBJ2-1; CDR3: CASSFPGRKNEQFF; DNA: TGTGCCAGCAGTTTTCCAGGGAGGAAGAATGAGCAGTTCTTC
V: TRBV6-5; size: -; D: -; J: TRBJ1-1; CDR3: CASSYPGGTEAFF; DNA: TGTGCCAGCAGTTATCCGGGAGGGACTGAAGCTTTCTTT
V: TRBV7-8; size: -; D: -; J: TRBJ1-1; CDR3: CASSSIGQGTEASF; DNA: TGTGCCAGCAGCTCCATAGGACAAGGCACTGAAGCTTCCTTT
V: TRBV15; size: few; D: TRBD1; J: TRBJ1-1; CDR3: CATSRPQGMNTEAFF; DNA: TGTGCCACCAGCAGACCACAGGGGATGAACACTGAAGCTTTCTTT
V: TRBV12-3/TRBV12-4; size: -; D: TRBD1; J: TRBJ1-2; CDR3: CASSLTGIIGYTF; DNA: TGTGCCAGCAGCCTGACAGGGATAATCGGCTACACCTTC
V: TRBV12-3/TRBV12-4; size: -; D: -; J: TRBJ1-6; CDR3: CASSSTGGNSPLHF; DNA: TGTGCCAGCAGTTCGACAGGAGGTAATTCACCCCTCCACTTT
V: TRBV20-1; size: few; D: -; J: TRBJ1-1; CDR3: CSASQEATEAFF; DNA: TGCAGTGCTAGCCAGGAAGCCACTGAAGCTTTCTTT
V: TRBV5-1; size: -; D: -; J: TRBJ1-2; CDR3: CASSIAGARGYTF; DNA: TGCGCCAGCAGCATCGCGGGGGCGCGGGGCTACACCTTC
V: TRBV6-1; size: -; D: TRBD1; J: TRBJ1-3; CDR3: CASRVHRGDTIYF; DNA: TGTGCCAGCAGGGTACACAGGGGGGACACCATATATTTT
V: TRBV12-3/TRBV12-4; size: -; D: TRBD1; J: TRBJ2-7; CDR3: CASSPGQGPYEQYF; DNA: TGTGCCAGCAGTCCGGGACAGGGACCCTACGAGCAGTACTTC
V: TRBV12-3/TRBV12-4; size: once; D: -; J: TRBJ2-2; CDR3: CASSYDTGELFF; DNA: TGTGCCAGCAGTTACGACACCGGGGAGCTGTTTTTT
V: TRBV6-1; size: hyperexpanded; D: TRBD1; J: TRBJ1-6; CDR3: CASSQGADSPLHF; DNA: TGTGCCAGCAGTCAGGGGGCCGATTCACCCCTCCACTTT
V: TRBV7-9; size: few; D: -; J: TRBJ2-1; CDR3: CASSLKGPGSGPYNEQFF; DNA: TGTGCCAGCAGCTTAAAAGGGCCCGGCAGCGGACCCTACAATGAGCAGTTCTTC
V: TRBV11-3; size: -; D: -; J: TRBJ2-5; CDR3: CASSFSYQETQYF; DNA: TGTGCCAGCAGCTTCTCGTACCAAGAGACCCAGTACTTC
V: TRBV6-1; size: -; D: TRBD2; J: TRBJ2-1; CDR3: CASSEISGGATDEQFF; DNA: TGTGCCAGCAGTGAAATTAGCGGGGGGGCCACGGATGAGCAGTTCTTC
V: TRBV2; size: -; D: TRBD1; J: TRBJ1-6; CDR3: CARRTGTANSPLHF; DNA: TGTGCCAGACGTACCGGGACAGCCAATTCACCCCTCCACTTT
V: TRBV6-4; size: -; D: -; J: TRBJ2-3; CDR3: CASSGQDDTDTQYF; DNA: TGTGCCAGCAGTGGTCAGGATGACACAGATACGCAGTATTTT
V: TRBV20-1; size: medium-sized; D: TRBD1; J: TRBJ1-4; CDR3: CSAPQGANEKLFF; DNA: TGCAGTGCTCCTCAGGGGGCGAATGAAAAACTGTTTTTT
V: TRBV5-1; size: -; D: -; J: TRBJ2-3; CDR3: CASSFGRSTDTQYF; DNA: TGCGCCAGCAGCTTCGGCAGAAGCACAGATACGCAGTATTTT
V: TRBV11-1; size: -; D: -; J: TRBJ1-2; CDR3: CASSPKSLSSDGYTF; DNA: TGTGCCAGCAGCCCCAAGTCCCTCTCGTCTGATGGCTACACCTTC
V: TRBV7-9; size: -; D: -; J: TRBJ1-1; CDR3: CASSPSSEGAFF; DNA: TGTGCCAGCAGCCCTTCTAGTGAAGGAGCTTTCTTT
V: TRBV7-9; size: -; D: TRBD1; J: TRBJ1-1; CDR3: CASGQGANTEAFF; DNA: TGTGCCAGCGGACAGGGGGCGAACACTGAAGCTTTCTTT
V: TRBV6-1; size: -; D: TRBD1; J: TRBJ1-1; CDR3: CASRQGVYGPRMNTEAFF; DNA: TGTGCCAGCAGACAGGGGGTGTATGGGCCAAGGATGAACACTGAAGCTTTCTTT
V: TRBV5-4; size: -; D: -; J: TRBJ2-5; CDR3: CASSLDSGFVQETQYF; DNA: TGTGCCAGCAGCTTGGATTCAGGGTTTGTGCAAGAGACCCAGTACTTC